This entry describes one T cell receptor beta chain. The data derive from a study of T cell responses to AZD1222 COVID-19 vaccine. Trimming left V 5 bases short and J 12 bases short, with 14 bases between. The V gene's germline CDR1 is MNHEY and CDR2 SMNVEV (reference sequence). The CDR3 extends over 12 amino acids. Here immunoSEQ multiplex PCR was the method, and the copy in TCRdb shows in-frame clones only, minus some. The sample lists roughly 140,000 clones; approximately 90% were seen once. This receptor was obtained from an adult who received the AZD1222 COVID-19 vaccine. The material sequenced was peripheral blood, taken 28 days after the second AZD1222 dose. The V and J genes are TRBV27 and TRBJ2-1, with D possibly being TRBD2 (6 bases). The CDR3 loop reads CASSPRDSGQFF. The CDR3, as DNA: TGTGCCAGCAGTCCCCGGGACTCCGGGCAGTTCTTC.